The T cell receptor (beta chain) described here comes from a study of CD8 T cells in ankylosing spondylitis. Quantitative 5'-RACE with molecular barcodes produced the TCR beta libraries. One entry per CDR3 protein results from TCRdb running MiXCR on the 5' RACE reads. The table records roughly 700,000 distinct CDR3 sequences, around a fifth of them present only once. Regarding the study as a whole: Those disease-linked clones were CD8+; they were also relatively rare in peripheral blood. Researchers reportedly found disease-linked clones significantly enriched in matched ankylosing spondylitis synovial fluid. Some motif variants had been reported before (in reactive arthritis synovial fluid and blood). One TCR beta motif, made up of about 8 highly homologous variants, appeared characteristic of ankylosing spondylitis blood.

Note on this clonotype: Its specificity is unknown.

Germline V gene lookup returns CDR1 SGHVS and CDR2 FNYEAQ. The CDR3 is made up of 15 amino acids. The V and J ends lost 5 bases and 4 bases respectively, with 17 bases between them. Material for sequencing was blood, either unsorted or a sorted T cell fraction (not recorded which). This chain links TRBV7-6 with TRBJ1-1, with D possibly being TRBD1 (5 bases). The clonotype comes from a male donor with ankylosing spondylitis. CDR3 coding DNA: TGTGCCAGCAGCAACGGGACCGCGAGTGTCACTGAAGCTTTCTTT. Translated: CASSNGTASVTEAFF.